This TCR beta chain came from a study of blood T cells in healthy people across ages. General study results and limits: Age showed a roughly linear inverse relationship with TCR beta diversity per million T cells.

As for this clonotype: What it binds is unknown.

Each sample provided at least 5.5 micrograms of extracted total RNA. Trimming took off 5 bases at V and 0 bases at J, with 14 bases between the two ends. The CDR3 has 15 residues. The germline CDR1 and CDR2 sequences are DFQATT and SNEGSKA (reference sequence). The second PCR ran about 6 to 12 cycles with a sample-barcoded 5' primer and J-beta primers. From the 5' RACE reads, TCRdb called clonotypes with MiXCR, one entry per CDR3 protein. The data hold fewer than 750,000 distinct CDR3 sequences, with around half observed a single time. The clonotype comes from a man older than 75 in good health. This sequence joins TRBV20-1 and TRBJ1-5, with TRBD1 as a possible D gene (5 bases). Sequencing was done on a sample of blood. The CDR3 region is CSALRGAYSNQPQHF. CDR3 DNA: TGCAGTGCTTTAAGAGGGGCCTATAGCAATCAGCCCCAGCATTTT.